The next 7 T cell receptor beta chains were all read from a single sample in a study of T cell repertoires in ileal Crohn's disease. TCRdb keeps only in-frame clones here, not all; method: immunoSEQ multiplex PCR. The sample lists 7,400 or so clones, 70% to 75% occurring once. Time point denoted: neoterminal ileum biopsy at postoperative endoscopy, about 6 months after surgery. The sample consisted of ileal tissue. Receptors originate from an adult with Crohn's disease.

The chain couples TRBV20-1 to TRBJ1-1; D ambiguous. The CDR3 totals 11 residues. Trimming removed 5 bases at V and 6 bases at J, with 10 bases between. Germline V lookup: CDR1 DFQATT, CDR2 SNEGSKA (reference sequence). The CDR3 region is CSAERGSEAFF. In nucleotides, the CDR3 is TGCAGTGCTGAGAGAGGCTCTGAAGCTTTCTTT.

CDR3 sequence: CASSRMGGNQETQYF. The CDR3 coding sequence is TGTGCCAGCAGCAGAATGGGCGGGAACCAAGAGACCCAGTACTTC. The chain employs TRBV7-2 and TRBJ2-5; a possible D gene is TRBD2 (6 bases). The CDR3 runs to 15 residues. Between the trimmed V and J ends, which lost 5 bases and 0 bases, there was a span of 13 bases. The germline V gene encodes CDR1 SGHTA and CDR2 FQGNSA.

This chain connects TRBV2 to TRBJ1-2; TRBD1 is a possible D gene (5 bases). Germline CDR1 is SNHLY and CDR2 is FYNNEI. Trimming took 3 bases from V and 4 from J, leaving 9 bases between them. The CDR3 sequence is 13 residues long. The CDR3 DNA follows: TGTGCCAGCAGTGATGGGGGGATCTATGGCTACACCTTC. This gives the protein CASSDGGIYGYTF. Based on the CDR3 plus reference TRBV2 and TRBJ1-2, the full variable domain is EPEVTQTPSHQVTQMGQEVILRCVPISNHLYFYWYRQILGQKVEFLVSFYNNEISEKSEIFDDQFSVERPDGSNFTLKIRSTKLEDSAMYFCASSDGGIYGYTFGSGTRLTVV.

This clone has more than one count but fewer than ten. The genes are TRBV20-1 and TRBJ2-1, with TRBD2 matching 8 bases. V lost 3 bases to trimming and J lost 11 bases; unmatched junction nucleotides: 3. The CDR3 is 11 residues long. CDR1 and CDR2 (germline): DFQATT, SNEGSKA (reference sequence). CDR3 loop: CSASIAGKQFF. The CDR3 nucleotides read TGCAGTGCTAGTATAGCGGGGAAGCAGTTCTTC.

The chain carries TRBV7-9 and TRBJ1-4, with 8 bases identical to TRBD1. Trimming cost V 5 bases and J 6 bases; bases outside gene matches: 8. Germline V gene sequence: CDR1 SEHNR, CDR2 FQNEAQ (reference sequence). CDR3 length equals 15 residues. Written as DNA, the CDR3 is TGTGCCAGCAGCCCACACAGGGGGGGCGATGAAAAACTGTTTTTT. Translation: CASSPHRGGDEKLFF.

This clone has just one count. The chain joins TRBV5-8 to TRBJ1-5; 8 nucleotides align to TRBD1. The CDR3 runs to 17 residues. V lost 4 bases to trimming and J lost 0 bases; unmatched junction nucleotides: 9. CDR1 is SGHTS and CDR2 is YDEGEE in the germline V gene. CDR3 region: CASSRYRGSYSNQPQHF. CDR3 coding DNA: TGTGCCAGCAGCCGATACAGGGGGAGCTATAGCAATCAGCCCCAGCATTTT.

The chain recombines TRBV11-2 with TRBJ2-2; D uncertain. CDR1 and CDR2 from the germline V gene are SGHAT and FQNNGV. The V end lost 1 base, the J end lost 0 bases, and 9 bases lay between the germline ends. This CDR3 is built from 16 residues. CDR3 DNA sequence: TGTGCCAGCAGCTTAGGACGGAGCGCGAACACCGGGGAGCTGTTTTTT. Protein product: CASSLGRSANTGELFF. The full variable domain, its missing parts supplied by reference TRBV11-2 and TRBJ2-2, is EAGVAQSPRYKIIEKRQSVAFWCNPISGHATLYWYQQILGQGPKLLIQFQNNGVVDDSQLPKDRFSAERLKGVDSTLKIQPAKLEDSAVYLCASSLGRSANTGELFFGEGSRLTVL.